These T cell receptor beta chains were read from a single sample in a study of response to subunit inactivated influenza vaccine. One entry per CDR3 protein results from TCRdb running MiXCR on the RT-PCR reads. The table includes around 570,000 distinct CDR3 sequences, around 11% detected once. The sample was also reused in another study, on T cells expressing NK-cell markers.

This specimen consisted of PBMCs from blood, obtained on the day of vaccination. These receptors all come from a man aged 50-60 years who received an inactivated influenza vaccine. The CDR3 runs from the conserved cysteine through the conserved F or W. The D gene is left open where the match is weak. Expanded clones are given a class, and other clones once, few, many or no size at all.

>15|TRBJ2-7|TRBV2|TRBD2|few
TGTGCCAGCAGTGCTGGCGGGGGAGTTCCCTACGAGCAGTACTTC
CASSAGGGVPYEQYF
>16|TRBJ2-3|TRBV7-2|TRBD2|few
TGTGCCAGCAGCTCGGACCTGACTAGCGGGGGGTCTACGCAGTATTTT
CASSSDLTSGGSTQYF
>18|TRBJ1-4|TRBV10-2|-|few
TGCGCCAGCAGTGATTTGGCCAGACCGGGGGGAACTAATGAAAAACTGTTTTTT
CASSDLARPGGTNEKLFF
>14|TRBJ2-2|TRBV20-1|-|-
TGCAGTGCTAACAAGGGGCTGGGCACCGGGGAGCTGTTTTTT
CSANKGLGTGELFF
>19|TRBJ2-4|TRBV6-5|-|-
TGTGCCAGCAGTTACTCCTCCGGGTCCGCAAATCCAGCCAAAAACATTCAGTACTTC
CASSYSSGSANPAKNIQYF
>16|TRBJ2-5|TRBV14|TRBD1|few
TGTGCCAGCAGCCTACAGGGGGCAAAGTACCAAGAGACCCAGTACTTC
CASSLQGAKYQETQYF
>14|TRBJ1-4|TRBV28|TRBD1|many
TGTGCCAGCGGGGGTACAGGGACAGCCCCGAAACTGTTTTTT
CASGGTGTAPKLFF
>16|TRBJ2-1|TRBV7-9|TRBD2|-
TGTGCCAGCAGCCCCCTGACTAGCGGGAGGGCTGGTGAGCAGTTCTTC
CASSPLTSGRAGEQFF
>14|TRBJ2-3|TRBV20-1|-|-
TGCAGTGCCAGCCCCGGGCCCAGCACAGATACGCAGTATTTT
CSASPGPSTDTQYF
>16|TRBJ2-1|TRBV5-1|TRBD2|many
TGCGCCAGCAGCGGTACTAGCGGGGGGATTTACAATGAGCAGTTCTTC
CASSGTSGGIYNEQFF
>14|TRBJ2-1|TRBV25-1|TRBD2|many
TGTGCCAGCATCGAGCGGGAGGGGGCCAATGAGCAGTTCTTC
CASIEREGANEQFF
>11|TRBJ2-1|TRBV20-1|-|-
TGCAGTGCTGCTAGGGGCAATGAGCAGTTCTTC
CSAARGNEQFF
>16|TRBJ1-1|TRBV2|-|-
TGTGCCAGCAGTGACATTGGTGGCAGGGTCAACACTGAAGCTTTCTTT
CASSDIGGRVNTEAFF
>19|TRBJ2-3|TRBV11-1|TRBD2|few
TGTGCCAGCAGCTTACTGCCCCTGACTAGCGGACCGAGCACAGATACGCAGTATTTT
CASSLLPLTSGPSTDTQYF